This entry is about one T cell receptor beta chain. Antigen specificity is unknown. The source of the sample is a study of cytomegalovirus exposure and HLA in healthy donors. About the research overall: The same platform was used for the roughly 120 validation repertoires as for the approximately 730 first-cohort repertoires, as reported in a later analysis. General study results and limits: Some TCR beta chains (around 180 of them) were listed as cytomegalovirus-associated. The majority of TCR sequences were rare, yet some public TCRs appeared in many donors. It was reported that the classifier diagnosed cytomegalovirus status with high specificity and sensitivity in both the original and validation cohorts.

The length of the CDR3 is 16 residues. With 8 bases clipped from V and 5 bases from J, the junction kept 14 bases outside the gene matches. Germline V CDR1 and CDR2: MNHEY, SMNVEV (reference sequence). Some clones are missing from TCRdb's copy, which holds only in-frame ones; the method was immunoSEQ multiplex PCR. The table lists around 150,000 clones, 70% to 85% of them singletons, with just under 30% in the top ten. This clonotype was obtained from a young man in good health and CMV-seropositive. The chain links TRBV27 to TRBJ2-7; 11 bases line up with TRBD2. Material: PBMCs. CDR3 bases: TGTGCCAGCGCCCACCGGATAGCGGGGGGGAGAGACGAGCAGTACTTC. It translates to CASAHRIAGGRDEQYF.